These 27 T cell receptor beta chains came from one sample sequenced in a study of neoadjuvant anti-PD-1 for oral cavity cancer (dated by TCRdb to about 2021). To prepare the library, the immunoSEQ multiplex PCR assay was applied. The immuneACCESS repertoire file appears here via TCRdb, limited to in-frame rearrangements. These files lack a portion of the clones; in checked studies, under half of the deficit traces to unresolved V genes, and the cause of the others is not known. The sample data list 8,000 to 10,000 clones, and roughly three fifths of these were observed just once. The top ten constitute almost 4.5% of the sample. The time point label corresponds to: after neoadjuvant nivolumab, at surgical resection. The sequences come from PBMCs, collected after nivolumab (anti-PD-1) treatment. All receptors come from a person aged 35-79 years with oral cavity squamous cell carcinoma.

This clone was seen only a few times. The J gene is TRBJ2-1, the V gene TRBV7-3, with D maybe TRBD2 (5 bases). This CDR3 has 13 residues. V lost 6 bases and J 2 bases, leaving 8 bases between the germline ends. Germline lookup yields CDR1 SGHTA and CDR2 FQGTGA. The CDR3 region is CASSTSPYNEQFF. For the CDR3, the DNA is TGTGCCAGCAGTACTAGTCCCTACAATGAGCAGTTCTTC.

J is TRBJ1-4 and V is TRBV29-1; the match to TRBD1 covers 7 bases. The J segment lost 0 bases and the V segment lost 4 bases, leaving 8 bases of the junction unmatched. From germline, CDR1 is SQVTM and CDR2 ANQGSEA. CDR3 size: 16 residues. The CDR3 sequence is CSVGGDRATTNEKLFF. The CDR3 region has the DNA TGCAGCGTTGGAGGAGACAGGGCAACAACTAATGAAAAACTGTTTTTT.

This sequence joins TRBV29-1 and TRBJ1-4; the match to TRBD1 covers 9 bases. V dropped 7 bases and J dropped 7; count of bases not matched to a gene: 4. Per the germline V gene, CDR1 is SQVTM and CDR2 is ANQGSEA. The CDR3 has 12 residues. The CDR3, as DNA: TGCAGCGCCGGGACAGGGATTGAAAAACTGTTTTTT. This encodes CSAGTGIEKLFF.

The rearrangement uses TRBV13 and TRBJ1-3; D is unclear. This CDR3 comprises 14 residues. CDR1 PRHDT and CDR2 FYEKMQ come from the germline V gene (reference sequence). V lost 3 bases and J 2 bases, leaving 8 bases between the germline ends. In DNA, the CDR3 is TGTGCCAGCAGCTTTTGGGCCCCTGGAAACACCATATATTTT. It is translated as CASSFWAPGNTIYF.

The chain employs TRBV27 and TRBJ2-7, with 8 bases fitting TRBD2. Trimming removed 11 bases from V and 2 bases from J; junction bases left unmatched: 11. CDR3 size: 14 residues. The germline CDR1 and CDR2 sequences are MNHEY and SMNVEV (reference sequence). CDR3 sequence (DNA): TGTGCCTCAGGGAGGCGGGGGGCCCCCTACGAGCAGTACTTC. Translation gives CASGRRGAPYEQYF.

The J gene is TRBJ1-5, the V gene TRBV19; D is undetermined. The CDR3 is 13 residues long. CDR1 and CDR2 (germline): LNHDA, SQIVND (reference sequence). V lost 1 base, J lost 5 bases, and 6 bases lay in between. CDR3 nucleotides: TGTGCCAGTAGTATAGCTGCAGATCAGCCCCAGCATTTT. The encoded protein is CASSIAADQPQHF.

This chain joins TRBV5-1 and TRBJ2-7, with 9 bases matching TRBD2. Germline V gene data show CDR1 as SGHRS and CDR2 as YFSETQ. With V trimmed by 0 bases and J by 0 bases, 1 base remained unmatched. The CDR3 is 15 residues long. CDR3 protein: CASSLGAGGSYEQYF. CDR3 nucleotide sequence: TGCGCCAGCAGCTTGGGAGCGGGGGGCTCCTACGAGCAGTACTTC.

The chain recombines TRBV12-5 with TRBJ1-3, with no clear D. Trimming removed 1 base at V and 4 bases at J, with 14 bases between. Germline CDR1 reads LGHNT; CDR2 reads FRNRAP. CDR3 length equals 16 residues. CDR3 loop: CASGLGEGRYGNTIYF. As DNA, the CDR3 is TGTGCTAGTGGTTTGGGGGAAGGGAGGTACGGAAACACCATATATTTT.

The sample holds one count of this clone. The genes are TRBV5-1 and TRBJ2-3, with TRBD1 matching 7 bases. This CDR3 comprises 15 residues. The germline V gene has CDR1 SGHRS and CDR2 YFSETQ. The junction had 8 bases not matched to a gene; V was cut back by 2 bases and J by 5 bases. CDR3 sequence reads: CASSFRGSVGDTQYF. CDR3 nucleotides: TGCGCCAGCAGCTTCAGGGGGTCCGTGGGAGATACGCAGTATTTT.

The gene calls are TRBV7-2 and TRBJ2-4, with 9 bases identical to TRBD2. CDR1 SGHTA and CDR2 FQGNSA come from the germline V gene. This CDR3 is built from 16 residues. V lost 1 base and J lost 1; bases outside the gene matches: 2. The DNA for the CDR3 is TGTGCCAGCAGCTTAGGAAGCGGGAGGGCCAAAAACATTCAGTACTTC. Amino acids: CASSLGSGRAKNIQYF.

The chain is built from TRBV6-5 and TRBJ1-1; D not resolved. Between the trimmed V and J ends, which lost 4 bases and 7 bases, there was a span of 16 bases. The CDR3 covers 14 residues. CDR1 is MNHEY, CDR2 SVGAGI, per germline. Written as DNA, the CDR3 is TGTGCCAGCAGTTTACTCGGTCCCCGCCTTGAAGCTTTCTTT. It specifies CASSLLGPRLEAFF.

The rearrangement joins TRBV6-4 to TRBJ2-5; 9 nucleotides match TRBD2. This CDR3 has 15 amino acids. CDR1 is MRHNA and CDR2 is SNTAGT in the germline V gene. After removal of 3 bases from V and 4 bases from J, the junction contained 6 bases not matched to a gene. CDR3 nucleotides: TGTGCCAGCAGTGAATCAGCGGGGGGTTCAGAGACCCAGTACTTC. Its protein is CASSESAGGSETQYF.

The rearrangement joins TRBV5-1 to TRBJ1-2, with a possible D match to TRBD1 (6 bases). The germline gives CDR1 SGHRS, CDR2 YFSETQ. This CDR3 is built from 13 residues. V lost 2 bases to trimming and J lost 4 bases, with 9 bases between them. The CDR3 is CASSFGQRYGYTF. The CDR3 nucleotides are TGCGCCAGCAGCTTCGGACAGCGCTATGGCTACACCTTC.

CDR3 residues: CASSLVNRTINEKLFF. The CDR3 DNA is TGTGCCAGCAGCTTAGTTAACAGGACCATTAATGAAAAACTGTTTTTT. V is TRBV7-9 and J is TRBJ1-4; maybe TRBD1 (5 bases). The V and J ends lost 1 base and 4 bases respectively, with 13 bases between them. This CDR3 has 16 amino acids. Germline CDR1 SEHNR, CDR2 FQNEAQ (reference sequence).

In its sample, this clone was seen a few times. The CDR3 DNA reads TGCGCCAGCAGCTTAACGGACCTAGGGACTATAAATTCACCCCTCCACTTT. Its translation: CASSLTDLGTINSPLHF. The V and J genes are TRBV4-1 and TRBJ1-6, with a tentative D call TRBD1 (5 bases). Germline-derived CDR1 and CDR2 are MGHRA and YSYEKL. This CDR3 region has 17 residues. The V and J ends lost 5 bases and 7 bases respectively, with 21 bases between them.

This sequence joins TRBV29-1 and TRBJ1-3, with 11 positions matching TRBD2. The DNA end is more similar to TRBJ2-2, so the J call may be wrong. Germline CDR1 is SQVTM and CDR2 is ANQGSEA. This CDR3 spans 15 amino acids. The CDR3 sequence: CSVASGGRYTGELFF. The CDR3, as DNA: TGCAGCGTTGCTAGCGGGGGGCGCTACACCGGGGAGCTGTTTTTT.

This clone was found a few times. The rearrangement joins TRBV6-5 to TRBJ1-4, with D possibly being TRBD1 (5 bases). The length of the CDR3 is 15 residues. Between the trimmed V and J ends, which lost 0 bases and 8 bases, there was a span of 13 bases. Germline-derived CDR1 and CDR2 are MNHEY and SVGAGI. The CDR3 spells CASSYSSRASEKLFF. CDR3 nucleotides: TGTGCCAGCAGTTACTCGAGCAGGGCCTCAGAAAAACTGTTTTTT.

A few counts support this clone. V and J are TRBV27 and TRBJ2-1; a possible D gene is TRBD1 (5 bases). The CDR3 runs to 14 residues. The germline V and J ends were trimmed by 7 bases and 4 bases, with 14 bases remaining between them. The germline CDR1 and CDR2 sequences are MNHEY and SMNVEV (reference sequence). The CDR3 nucleotides are TGTGCCAGCACTCGGACATCCAGTTACAATGAGCAGTTCTTC. It codes for CASTRTSSYNEQFF.

The chain is built from TRBV6-4 and TRBJ2-3; a possible D gene is TRBD2 (5 bases). V was shortened by 3 bases and J by 4 bases, with 8 bases between the two germline ends. The CDR3 runs 13 residues. Per germline, CDR1 MRHNA and CDR2 SNTAGT. The CDR3 here is CASSEDLADTQYF. In DNA form, the CDR3 reads TGTGCCAGCAGTGAGGACTTAGCAGATACGCAGTATTTT.

This clone has only a few counts. V is TRBV19 and J is TRBJ2-6, with TRBD1 matching 9 bases. The CDR3 is 16 residues long. Germline V gives CDR1 LNHDA, CDR2 SQIVND (reference sequence). J gave up 4 bases and V 4 bases, and 5 bases lay outside the gene matches. In DNA, the CDR3 is TGTGCCAGTAGTAGTGGGACAGGGAAAGGGGCCAACGTCCTGACTTTC. Translation gives CASSSGTGKGANVLTF.

The chain employs TRBV5-1 and TRBJ1-3; TRBD1 is a possible D gene (6 bases). V lost 2 bases and J 0 bases, leaving 12 bases between the germline ends. CDR3 length: 16 amino acids. Germline assignment: CDR1 SGHRS and CDR2 YFSETQ. CDR3 sequence reads: CASSLQGQGSGNTIYF. The CDR3 nucleotides are TGCGCCAGCAGCTTACAGGGACAAGGCTCTGGAAACACCATATATTTT.

V usage is TRBV5-6 and J usage is TRBJ2-5; no clear D gene. V lost 4 bases to trimming and J lost 0 bases, with 7 bases between them. The CDR3 has 13 residues. Germline loops: CDR1 SGHDT, CDR2 YYEEEE. The DNA of the CDR3 is TGTGCCAGCAGCCCCGGGCACCAAGAGACCCAGTACTTC. Translated, it gives CASSPGHQETQYF.

The chain joins TRBV5-1 to TRBJ2-5, with 7 bases identical to TRBD1. The CDR3 loop spans 16 amino acids. The J segment lost 4 bases and the V segment lost 0 bases, leaving 9 bases of the junction unmatched. Germline assignment: CDR1 SGHRS and CDR2 YFSETQ. In nucleotides, the CDR3 is TGCGCCAGCAGCTTGGGGGCGACAGGGCATCCAGAGACCCAGTACTTC. Translated: CASSLGATGHPETQYF.

The genes are TRBV11-2 and TRBJ2-3; tentative D call: TRBD2 (5 bases). The CDR3 totals 14 residues. V lost 0 bases and J 8 bases, leaving 12 bases between the germline ends. Germline V CDR1 and CDR2: SGHAT, FQNNGV. The CDR3 protein is CASSLESGRGTQYF. The CDR3 bases are TGTGCCAGCAGCTTAGAAAGCGGTCGGGGTACGCAGTATTTT.

The J gene is TRBJ1-1, the V gene TRBV7-8; the D gene is possibly TRBD1 (5 bases). Per the germline V gene, CDR1 is SGHVS and CDR2 is FQNEAQ. Deletions cut 3 bases from V and 2 bases from J, with 10 bases between. The CDR3 totals 14 residues. CDR3 in DNA: TGTGCCAGCAGCTTTAGTGGACACAACACTGAAGCTTTCTTT. It translates to CASSFSGHNTEAFF.

A few counts support this clone. The chain links TRBV6-6 to TRBJ2-7; TRBD1 agrees at 9 bases. The CDR3 sequence is 14 residues long. Germline loops: CDR1 MNHNY, CDR2 SVGAGI (reference sequence). The V segment lost 4 bases and the J segment 0 bases; nucleotides outside the gene matches: 1. CDR3 DNA: TGTGCCAGCAGTTGGGACAGGGTCTCCTACGAGCAGTACTTC. It yields the protein CASSWDRVSYEQYF.

The chain links TRBV14 to TRBJ2-1, with TRBD2 matching 9 bases. The trim removed 3 bases at V and 5 bases at J, leaving 5 bases unmatched. CDR3 length: 15 amino acids. Per the germline V gene, CDR1 is SGHDN and CDR2 is FVKESK. The CDR3 sequence is CASSQSSGANNEQFF. CDR3 DNA sequence: TGTGCCAGCAGCCAGTCTAGCGGGGCCAACAATGAGCAGTTCTTC.